One and the same sample provided the 14 T cell receptor beta chains below, sequenced in a study of blood T cell repertoires in COVID-19 (dated by TCRdb to 2018 to 2020). Libraries were made using the immunoSEQ multiplex PCR assay. Drawn from immuneACCESS, this table holds only the in-frame rearrangements with V and J called that TCRdb kept. Clones are partly lost; checked studies trace under half to an unresolved V gene and leave the rest unexplained. For this sample the table gives roughly 700,000 clones, of which about 90% were detected only once. The biggest ten clones account for about 0.26% of the sample. The sample consisted of peripheral blood. The source of these receptors is a woman aged 18-29 years with acute or convalescent COVID-19.

The chain links TRBV19 to TRBJ1-6; 12 bases map to TRBD1. CDR3 length: 13 amino acids. The germline V gene encodes CDR1 LNHDA and CDR2 SQIVND (reference sequence). The V and J ends lost 10 bases and 7 bases, in that order; junction bases with no gene match: 2. CDR3: CATGTGGNSPLHF. CDR3 nucleotide sequence: TGTGCCACCGGGACAGGGGGCAATTCACCCCTCCACTTT.

This chain joins TRBV7-2 and TRBJ1-6, with 11 bases that match TRBD1. CDR3 length: 14 residues. The germline CDR1 and CDR2 sequences are SGHTA and FQGNSA. Trimming cost V 5 bases and J 10 bases; bases outside gene matches: 4. The CDR3 here is CASSTGQGGSPLHF. CDR3 sequence (DNA): TGTGCCAGCAGCACGGGACAGGGGGGATCACCCCTCCACTTT.

This rearrangement joins TRBV19 to TRBJ1-6, with D hard to call. The CDR3 loop spans 17 amino acids. V was pared by 6 bases and J by 8 bases, with 23 bases between. Germline values: CDR1 LNHDA, CDR2 SQIVND (reference sequence). CDR3 in DNA: TGTGCCAGTAGACGCCACGGACGGCGGGAGTCCCATTCACCCCTCCACTTT. It specifies CASRRHGRRESHSPLHF.

The chain uses TRBV24-1 and TRBJ2-2, with D maybe TRBD1 (6 bases). V lost 3 bases and J lost 6, with 16 bases in between. The CDR3 is 16 residues long. The V gene's germline CDR1 is KGHDR and CDR2 SFDVKD. The CDR3 DNA reads as TGTGCCACCAGTGATCCTGGCAGGGGTTCCCCCGGGGAGCTGTTTTTT. This sequence encodes CATSDPGRGSPGELFF.

The chain links TRBV5-5 to TRBJ1-3; TRBD1 matches at 8 bases. CDR1 is SGHKS, CDR2 YYEKEE, per germline (reference sequence). This CDR3 is 16 amino acids long. V trimming: 3 bases; J trimming: 0 bases; junction bases outside the gene matches: 5. The CDR3 bases are TGTGCCAGCAGCTGGGGACAGGAGAACTCTGGAAACACCATATATTTT. This gives the protein CASSWGQENSGNTIYF.

The DNA for the CDR3 is TGCAGCGTTGGGGGACAGGCTAATGAAAAACTGTTTTTT. It codes for CSVGGQANEKLFF. The chain carries TRBV29-1 and TRBJ1-4; TRBD1 agrees at 8 bases. The V gene's germline CDR1 is SQVTM and CDR2 ANQGSEA. The V segment lost 4 bases and the J segment 3 bases; nucleotides outside the gene matches: 1. This CDR3 is built from 13 residues.

The chain combines TRBV3-1 (or the pseudogene TRBV3-2) with TRBJ1-1; unclear D gene. The CDR3 contains 11 residues. Trimming cost V 7 bases and J 1 base, with 4 bases left between them. Germline V gives CDR1 LGHDT, CDR2 YNNKEL (reference sequence). The CDR3 bases are TGTGCCAGCACGGGGAACACTGAAGCTTTCTTT. It translates to CASTGNTEAFF.

The genes are TRBV5-1 and TRBJ2-2; a weak D match, TRBD2 (6 bases). Trimming removed 5 bases from V and 1 base from J, with 12 bases in between. This CDR3 comprises 15 residues. The germline V gene has CDR1 SGHRS and CDR2 YFSETQ. This chain's CDR3 is CASRPGTQNTGELFF. For the CDR3, the DNA is TGCGCCAGCAGACCCGGGACTCAGAACACCGGGGAGCTGTTTTTT.

DNA for the CDR3: TGTGCCAGTAGTATAGATCCCGGCTCTGGGGCCAACGTCCTGACTTTC. Translating gives CASSIDPGSGANVLTF. The chain is built from TRBV19 and TRBJ2-6; D ambiguous. Trimming removed 0 bases at V and 0 bases at J, with 6 bases between. Germline CDR1 is LNHDA and CDR2 is SQIVND (reference sequence). The CDR3 totals 16 residues.

The V gene is TRBV4-1, the J gene TRBJ2-1; 11 nucleotides align to TRBD2. The trim removed 1 base at V and 6 bases at J, leaving 5 bases unmatched. CDR1 MGHRA and CDR2 YSYEKL come from the germline V gene. The CDR3 is 16 amino acids. CDR3 sequence: CASSQGSGGAANEQFF. CDR3 coding DNA: TGCGCCAGCAGCCAAGGTAGCGGGGGGGCGGCCAATGAGCAGTTCTTC.

V and J are TRBV30 and TRBJ1-2; weak D call: TRBD1 (5 bases). CDR3 length: 13 residues. Germline V CDR1 and CDR2: GTSNPN, SVGIG (reference sequence). Trimming pared 1 base from V and 7 bases from J, leaving 13 bases between. The DNA for the CDR3 is TGTGCCTGGAGTGCCTCCAGGGAAACTGGCTACACCTTC. Residues: CAWSASRETGYTF.

The chain links TRBV5-6 to TRBJ1-2, with D maybe TRBD1 (5 bases). Trimming shortened V by 0 bases and J by 6 bases, and 9 bases separated the two germline ends. Germline CDR1 SGHDT, CDR2 YYEEEE. This CDR3 comprises 13 residues. The CDR3 DNA follows: TGTGCCAGCAGCTTGGCGGGGGGGAATGGCTACACCTTC. The encoded protein is CASSLAGGNGYTF.

This chain joins TRBV4-1 and TRBJ1-1; 10 positions match TRBD1. Germline trimming cut 0 bases from V and 6 bases from J; bases unmatched to any gene: 10. The CDR3 consists of 17 residues. Per germline, CDR1 MGHRA and CDR2 YSYEKL. Here the CDR3 DNA reads TGCGCCAGCAGCCAAGATATGGGACAGGGGAATTTGGCTGAAGCTTTCTTT. Its protein is CASSQDMGQGNLAEAFF.

The chain carries TRBV30 and TRBJ1-1; weak D call: TRBD1 (6 bases). This CDR3 spans 17 amino acids. Trimming pared 2 bases from V and 6 bases from J, leaving 25 bases between. Germline CDR1 and CDR2: GTSNPN and SVGIG (reference sequence). Here the CDR3 DNA reads TGTGCCTGGAGTCCTACCCGACCTAGACAGGCCAACCCTGAAGCTTTCTTT. This translates into CAWSPTRPRQANPEAFF. Full variable domain (remainder filled in from reference TRBV30 and TRBJ1-1): SQTIHQWPATLVQPVGSPLSLECTVEGTSNPNLYWYRQAAGRGLQLLFYSVGIGQISSEVPQNLSASRPQDRQFILSSKKLLLSDSGFYLCAWSPTRPRQANPEAFFGQGTRLTVV.